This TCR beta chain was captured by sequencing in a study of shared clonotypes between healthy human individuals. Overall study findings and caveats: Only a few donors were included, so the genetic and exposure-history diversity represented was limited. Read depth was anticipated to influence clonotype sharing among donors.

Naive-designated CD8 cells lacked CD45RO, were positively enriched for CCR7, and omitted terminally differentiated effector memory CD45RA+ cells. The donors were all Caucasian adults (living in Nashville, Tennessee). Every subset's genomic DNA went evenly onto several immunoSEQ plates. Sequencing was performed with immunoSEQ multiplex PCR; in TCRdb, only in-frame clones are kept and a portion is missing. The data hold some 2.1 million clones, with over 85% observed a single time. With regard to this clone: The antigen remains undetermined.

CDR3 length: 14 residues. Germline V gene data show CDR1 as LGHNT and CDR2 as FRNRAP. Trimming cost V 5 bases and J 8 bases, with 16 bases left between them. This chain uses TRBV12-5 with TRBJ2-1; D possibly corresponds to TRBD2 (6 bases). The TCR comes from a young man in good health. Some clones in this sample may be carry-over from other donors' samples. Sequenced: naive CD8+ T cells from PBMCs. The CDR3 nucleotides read TGTGCTAGTGGTAACCGGGGAGGCCTCGATGAGCAGTTCTTC. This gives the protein CASGNRGGLDEQFF. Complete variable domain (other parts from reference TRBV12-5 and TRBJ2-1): DARVTQTPRHKVTEMGQEVTMRCQPILGHNTVFWYRQTMMQGLELLAYFRNRAPLDDSGMPKDRFSAEMPDATLATLKIQPSEPRDSAVYFCASGNRGGLDEQFFGPGTRLTVL.